Sequencing of this T cell receptor (beta chain) was carried out in a study of technical replicates of blood from several donors (dated by TCRdb to 2015 to 2018). Libraries were prepared through the immunoSEQ multiplex PCR assay. TCRdb obtained this table from immuneACCESS and retained in-frame rearrangements with V and J assigned. These tables miss some clones; where compared with another copy, unresolved V genes account for less than half of the shortfall, and the remainder is unexplained. For this sample there are more than 90,000 clones; 90% to 96% appear just once. The top ten constitute over 0.2% of the sample. As to this clone: The clone's antigen remains unknown. Per-nucleotide qualities are absent, and no much larger clonotype sits a single base away.

Trimming removed 5 bases from V and 0 bases from J; the gene matches leave 4 bases unexplained. Sequences SGHRS (CDR1) and YFSETQ (CDR2) are obtained from the germline V gene. Including cysteine and phenylalanine, the CDR3 has 15 amino acids. Here the CDR3 DNA is all that survives: 45 bases in frame from base 1. This receptor was identified in a human donor in good health. Source material: T cells isolated from PBMCs. In this chain, TRBV5-1 is recombined with TRBJ2-2; 7 of the junction bases match TRBD1. The sequenced DNA: TGCGCCAGCAGTTGGACAGGCGCGAACACCGGGGAGCTGTTTTTT. This sequence encodes CASSWTGANTGELFF.